This T cell receptor (beta chain) appears in the sequencing data of a study of shared clonotypes between healthy human individuals. For this clone: Its target is not known.

CD4+ cells underwent separation, giving CD45RA+ naive and CD45RA-negative memory subsets. General study points: Compared with memory subsets, naive subsets generally had larger estimated richness.

Only in-frame clones appear in the TCRdb table, and some are missing; sequencing was by immunoSEQ multiplex PCR. Here the sample spans roughly 2.6 million clones, over 85% being singletons. Germline CDR1 and CDR2: MRHNA and SNTAGT. CDR3 length equals 20 residues. V dropped 3 bases and J dropped 10; count of bases not matched to a gene: 24. What was sequenced was naive CD4+ T cells sorted from blood. Stated subset: CD45RA+ positively selected. This clonotype was sampled from a man between 18 and 35 years old in good health. The V gene is TRBV6-4, the J gene TRBJ1-6; the match to TRBD1 covers 7 bases. As DNA, the CDR3 is TGTGCCAGCAGTGAATGCCTCTACCCTTCCGTCCCGGGACAGCGGTCACCCCTCCACTTT. It specifies CASSECLYPSVPGQRSPLHF.